A single T cell receptor beta chain is shown here with its context. Patients who underwent sequencing had shown CD8+CD57+ cell expansion by flow cytometry. Per germline, CDR1 SGHTA and CDR2 FQGNSA. There are 14 residues in the CDR3. V was cut by 4 bases and J by 13 bases, with 17 bases left in between. The record originates from a study of CD8+CD57+ T cells in acquired aplastic anemia. The template used for profiling TCR beta VDJ and CDR3 was genomic DNA. TCRdb reprocessed the reads via MiXCR and lists one record per CDR3 protein. The sample yields more than 250,000 distinct CDR3 sequences, about 80% seen once.

V usage is TRBV7-2 and J usage is TRBJ1-6; a weak D match, TRBD1 (5 bases). The sequencing sample was made of sorted CD4+, CD8+, or CD8+CD57+ T cells (not recorded which) from PBMCs. The source is a human donor with aplastic anemia. CDR3 in DNA: TGTGCCAGCAGCTCGGACTCTGGGACTTCCCCCCTCCACTTT. This sequence encodes CASSSDSGTSPLHF.